This T cell receptor beta chain was documented in a study of identical twins. Whole-study findings and limits: Researchers reported excess low generation probability among twin-shared out-of-frame alpha sequences.

MiXCR, applied by TCRdb to the 5' RACE reads, yields one record per CDR3 protein. Among roughly 690,000 distinct CDR3 sequences listed, 5.5% to 6.5% were seen once. The germline V and J ends were trimmed by 1 base and 6 bases, with 8 bases remaining between them. The germline gives CDR1 SGHVS, CDR2 FQNEAQ. The CDR3 contains 13 residues. This clonotype was detected only a few times. The antigen is unknown. This rearrangement joins TRBV7-8 to TRBJ2-3, with D unclear. The sequencing sample was made of naive T cells sorted from blood. The TCR sequence derives from a man aged 18 to 29 in good health. CDR3 bases: TGTGCCAGCAGCTTAGGTTACCCGGATACGCAGTATTTT. As protein: CASSLGYPDTQYF.